Presented here are 30 T cell receptor beta chains from one specimen sequenced in a study of control samples from healthy donors and cancer patients. Clones were read by immunoSEQ multiplex PCR, and TCRdb kept only the in-frame ones, dropping some. This table has some 150,000 clones, approximately 94% appearing once. The specimen sequenced was blood. The origin of the receptors is a middle-aged man in good health.

The chain couples TRBV6-6 to TRBJ2-5, with D unresolved. Looked up from germline, CDR1 is MNHNY and CDR2 is SVGAGI (reference sequence). The CDR3 length is 13 residues. V was shortened by 7 bases and J by 5 bases, with 14 bases between the two germline ends. The CDR3 region is CASTLNSAETQYF. The CDR3 DNA reads as TGTGCCAGCACCCTCAACAGCGCGGAGACCCAGTACTTC.

The chain combines TRBV20-1 with TRBJ2-5; no clear D. The V end was cut by 7 bases, the J end by 9 bases, with 12 bases between. Per germline, CDR1 DFQATT and CDR2 SNEGSKA (reference sequence). The CDR3 spans 10 residues. DNA for the CDR3: TGCAGTGGGGTGGATCGGGCCCAGTACTTC. This gives the protein CSGVDRAQYF.

The V gene is TRBV9, the J gene TRBJ2-1; the D gene is possibly TRBD2 (5 bases). V was cut by 4 bases and J by 8 bases, with 19 bases left in between. The CDR3 has 15 residues. Germline V gene sequence: CDR1 SGDLS, CDR2 YYNGEE. CDR3 bases: TGTGCCAGCAGCCCCGTGGGGAGCCTCTGGGATGAGCAGTTCTTC. Its translation: CASSPVGSLWDEQFF.

V and J are TRBV6-1 and TRBJ1-1; D remains ambiguous. The CDR3 covers 12 residues. CDR1 and CDR2 (germline): MNHNS, SASEGT. Trimming took off 2 bases at V and 6 bases at J, with 7 bases between the two ends. The CDR3 region is CASSEHRAEAFF. The CDR3 DNA reads TGTGCCAGCAGTGAACACAGAGCTGAAGCTTTCTTT.

The chain employs TRBV19 and TRBJ1-1, with 7 nucleotides matching TRBD1. Germline CDR1 is LNHDA and CDR2 is SQIVND (reference sequence). This CDR3 is built from 15 residues. V gave up 3 bases and J gave up 0 bases; unmatched junction bases: 4. CDR3 sequence (DNA): TGTGCCAGTAGTATCCTTACAGGGGTGAACACTGAAGCTTTCTTT. Its protein is CASSILTGVNTEAFF.

This clone showed up just a few times. V gene TRBV6-2 or TRBV6-3 combines with J gene TRBJ2-1; 7 bases are a match to TRBD1. V was clipped by 5 bases and J by 3 bases; unmatched bases: 1. CDR3 size: 13 residues. Germline CDR1 reads MNHEY; CDR2 reads SVGEGT. This chain's CDR3 is CASSDRDYNEQFF. In DNA, the CDR3 is TGTGCCAGCAGTGACAGGGACTACAATGAGCAGTTCTTC.

This chain joins TRBV6-2 or TRBV6-3 and TRBJ1-2; D is unclear. Germline V gene sequence: CDR1 MNHEY, CDR2 SVGEGT. V lost 5 bases and J 6 bases, leaving 19 bases between the germline ends. This CDR3 contains 15 residues. Here the CDR3 DNA reads TGTGCCAGCAGTAGTCCGGGTCGTTGGCTTGATGGCTACACCTTC. Residues: CASSSPGRWLDGYTF.

This chain links TRBV10-3 with TRBJ1-3; 9 bases match TRBD1. The CDR3 length is 15 residues. With 11 bases clipped from V and 2 bases from J, the junction kept 10 bases outside the gene matches. CDR1 ENHRY and CDR2 SYGVKD come from the germline V gene. The CDR3, as DNA: TGTGCCGCGGAACGGGACAGGGAACCTGGAAACACCATATATTTT. This sequence encodes CAAERDREPGNTIYF.

J is TRBJ1-1 and V is TRBV11-2; tentatively, D is TRBD1 (5 bases). The CDR3 spans 14 residues. Trimming shortened V by 0 bases and J by 4 bases, and 9 bases separated the two germline ends. Germline V gives CDR1 SGHAT, CDR2 FQNNGV. The CDR3 DNA follows: TGTGCCAGCAGCTTAGATCTAAGGGGCACTGAAGCTTTCTTT. Protein sequence: CASSLDLRGTEAFF.

V and J are TRBV5-1 and TRBJ2-6; D not resolved. The CDR3 covers 14 residues. Germline CDR1 is SGHRS and CDR2 is YFSETQ. With 4 bases removed from V and 2 bases from J, the gap between germline ends came to 7 bases. CDR3 DNA sequence: TGCGCCAGCAGCCCCGTGGCTGGGGCCAACGTCCTGACTTTC. This translates into CASSPVAGANVLTF.

The chain combines TRBV20-1 with TRBJ2-7; 11 bases fit TRBD2. Germline V lookup: CDR1 DFQATT, CDR2 SNEGSKA (reference sequence). V was clipped by 3 bases and J by 3 bases; unmatched bases: 4. This CDR3 is built from 14 residues. CDR3 in DNA: TGCAGTGCTAGTAGACTAGCGGGGCTCTACGAGCAGTACTTC. Amino acid sequence: CSASRLAGLYEQYF.

The V call is TRBV19, the J call TRBJ2-3, with 7 bases fitting TRBD1. Germline CDR1 is LNHDA and CDR2 is SQIVND (reference sequence). The CDR3 loop spans 16 amino acids. After removal of 5 bases from V and 3 bases from J, the junction contained 11 bases not matched to a gene. The CDR3 DNA follows: TGTGCCAGTAGTGTGACACAGGGGTTGGGGACAGATACGCAGTATTTT. Translating gives CASSVTQGLGTDTQYF.

CDR3 DNA sequence: TGTGCCAGCAGCTTAGAGACAAGCACAGATACGCAGTATTTT. This gives the protein CASSLETSTDTQYF. This sequence joins TRBV7-9 and TRBJ2-3; D gene uncertain. Germline V gene sequence: CDR1 SEHNR, CDR2 FQNEAQ (reference sequence). V was shortened by 1 base and J by 0 bases, with 5 bases between the two germline ends. CDR3 length: 14 amino acids.

The gene calls are TRBV6-4 and TRBJ2-2; 12 bases map to TRBD1. CDR3 length equals 17 residues. Trimming cost V 6 bases and J 2 bases; bases outside gene matches: 7. Germline V gene sequence: CDR1 MRHNA, CDR2 SNTAGT. CDR3 nucleotide sequence: TGTGCCAGCAGACCCGGGACAGGGGGCCTTAACACCGGGGAGCTGTTTTTT. Translating it yields CASRPGTGGLNTGELFF.

J is TRBJ2-1 and V is TRBV28; D possibly corresponds to TRBD2 (6 bases). Trimming cost V 5 bases and J 8 bases, with 22 bases left between them. CDR3 length: 16 amino acids. CDR1 and CDR2 from the germline V gene are MDHEN and SYDVKM. CDR3 loop: CASSPLGRRAGHEQFF. The CDR3 region has the DNA TGTGCCAGCAGTCCCTTGGGGAGGAGGGCTGGGCATGAGCAGTTCTTC.

This chain links TRBV7-2 with TRBJ1-6; tentatively, D is TRBD1 (6 bases). The CDR3 runs 17 residues. V was trimmed by 5 bases and J by 1 base, leaving 15 bases between them. Per germline, CDR1 SGHTA and CDR2 FQGNSA. The CDR3 DNA is TGTGCCAGCAGCCCAGGGGCCACTAATTCCTATAATTCACCCCTCCACTTT. It is translated as CASSPGATNSYNSPLHF.

This chain connects TRBV7-8 to TRBJ2-4, with D possibly being TRBD1 or TRBD2 (5 bases each). V dropped 2 bases and J dropped 1 base, with 12 bases sitting between them. CDR1 is SGHVS and CDR2 is FQNEAQ in the germline V gene. The CDR3 has 16 residues. In DNA, the CDR3 is TGTGCCAGCAGCTTAAAGGGGAGTGGGGCCAAAAACATTCAGTACTTC. As protein: CASSLKGSGAKNIQYF.

V and J are TRBV19 and TRBJ1-4; D is undetermined. The CDR3 sequence is 14 residues long. Germline V gene data show CDR1 as LNHDA and CDR2 as SQIVND (reference sequence). Trimming removed 3 bases at V and 8 bases at J, with 13 bases between. In DNA form, the CDR3 reads TGTGCCAGTAGTATCGACTCTAATAACGAAAAACTGTTTTTT. Its protein product is CASSIDSNNEKLFF.

This rearrangement joins TRBV20-1 to TRBJ1-2; D is ambiguous. This CDR3 has 12 residues. Between the trimmed V and J ends, which lost 3 bases and 2 bases, there was a span of 7 bases. In germline, CDR1 is DFQATT, CDR2 SNEGSKA (reference sequence). CDR3 loop: CSASLRNYGYTF. In nucleotides, the CDR3 is TGCAGTGCTAGTTTGAGGAACTATGGCTACACCTTC.

This chain uses TRBV9 with TRBJ2-5; 13 positions match TRBD2. With V trimmed by 3 bases and J by 4 bases, 3 bases remained unmatched. CDR1 is SGDLS, CDR2 YYNGEE, per germline. The CDR3 runs to 15 residues. This CDR3 reads CASSAGLAGRETQYF. For the CDR3, the DNA is TGTGCCAGCAGCGCGGGACTAGCGGGGAGAGAGACCCAGTACTTC.

V usage is TRBV27 and J usage is TRBJ1-1; no clear D gene. Germline-derived CDR1 and CDR2 are MNHEY and SMNVEV (reference sequence). V was shortened by 6 bases and J by 3 bases, with 17 bases between the two germline ends. The CDR3 spans 15 residues. The CDR3 loop reads CASRMDPLPHTEAFF. DNA of the CDR3: TGTGCCAGCAGGATGGACCCTCTCCCGCACACTGAAGCTTTCTTT.

V usage is TRBV7-3 and J usage is TRBJ2-1, with 11 bases matching TRBD2. The CDR3 contains 18 residues. Germline trimming cut 6 bases from V and 7 bases from J; bases unmatched to any gene: 17. Germline CDR1 reads SGHTA; CDR2 reads FQGTGA. The CDR3 coding sequence is TGTGCCAGCAGTCCTAAAGGTACTAGCGGGGGTTCTGAGAATGAGCAGTTCTTC. This translates into CASSPKGTSGGSENEQFF.

The chain joins TRBV4-2 to TRBJ1-3, with unresolved D. Germline CDR1 LGHNA, CDR2 YNFKEQ. V lost 0 bases to trimming and J lost 7 bases, with 7 bases between them. This CDR3 comprises 13 residues. CDR3 DNA: TGTGCCAGCAGCCAAGAGAGGCACAACACCATATATTTT. It is translated as CASSQERHNTIYF.

This clone was observed once. J is TRBJ2-5 and V is TRBV6-5; 9 bases line up with TRBD1. CDR3 length: 13 residues. Germline V gives CDR1 MNHEY, CDR2 SVGAGI. V shed 6 bases and J 5 bases; nucleotides not matched to a gene: 4. CDR3 protein: CASSGQGYETQYF. In DNA, the CDR3 is TGTGCCAGCAGCGGACAGGGGTACGAGACCCAGTACTTC.

This clone was seen just once. The rearrangement links TRBV27 to TRBJ2-3, with TRBD2 matching 7 bases. The trim removed 7 bases at V and 6 bases at J, leaving 13 bases unmatched. CDR3 length: 15 amino acids. Germline V gene data show CDR1 as MNHEY and CDR2 as SMNVEV (reference sequence). The CDR3 DNA is TGTGCCAGCACCCCTCGAGGCGGGAGCAGGGATACGCAGTATTTT. Residues: CASTPRGGSRDTQYF.

This clone has a single count. The CDR3 DNA is TGTGCCAGCACGAGGGACACCACAGATACGCAGTATTTT. It is translated as CASTRDTTDTQYF. This chain uses TRBV6-5 with TRBJ2-3; D perhaps matches TRBD1 (6 bases). V was cut by 7 bases and J by 2 bases, with 10 bases left in between. The CDR3 spans 13 residues. CDR1 is MNHEY, CDR2 SVGAGI, per germline.

The chain links TRBV5-1 to TRBJ2-2; 12 bases match TRBD2. CDR3 size: 15 residues. V trimming: 4 bases; J trimming: 6 bases; junction bases outside the gene matches: 4. CDR1 is SGHRS, CDR2 YFSETQ, per germline. The CDR3, as DNA: TGCGCCAGCAGCACGACTAGCGGGAGTCCCGGGGAGCTGTTTTTT. This translates into CASSTTSGSPGELFF.

The chain combines TRBV19 with TRBJ2-7; no clear D gene. CDR1 is LNHDA, CDR2 SQIVND, per germline (reference sequence). This CDR3 has 14 amino acids. Trimming pared 3 bases from V and 0 bases from J, leaving 9 bases between. The CDR3 DNA reads TGTGCCAGTAGTATGGGCCAGCTCTCCTACGAGCAGTACTTC. Its translation: CASSMGQLSYEQYF.

This rearrangement joins TRBV14 to TRBJ2-1, with 9 bases that match TRBD2. The ends lost 0 bases at V and 6 bases at J; junction bases unmatched: 6. The germline CDR1 and CDR2 sequences are SGHDN and FVKESK. CDR3 size: 16 residues. CDR3 protein: CASSQDHAGGLNEQFF. CDR3 sequence (DNA): TGTGCCAGCAGCCAAGATCACGCGGGGGGGCTCAATGAGCAGTTCTTC.

The chain employs TRBV6-4 and TRBJ2-5, with TRBD2 matching 7 bases. Germline V gene sequence: CDR1 MRHNA, CDR2 SNTAGT. This CDR3 is 16 amino acids long. With V trimmed by 2 bases and J by 2 bases, 8 bases remained unmatched. The CDR3 protein is CASSDKRWGGQETQYF. The CDR3, as DNA: TGTGCCAGCAGTGACAAGCGGTGGGGGGGGCAAGAGACCCAGTACTTC.